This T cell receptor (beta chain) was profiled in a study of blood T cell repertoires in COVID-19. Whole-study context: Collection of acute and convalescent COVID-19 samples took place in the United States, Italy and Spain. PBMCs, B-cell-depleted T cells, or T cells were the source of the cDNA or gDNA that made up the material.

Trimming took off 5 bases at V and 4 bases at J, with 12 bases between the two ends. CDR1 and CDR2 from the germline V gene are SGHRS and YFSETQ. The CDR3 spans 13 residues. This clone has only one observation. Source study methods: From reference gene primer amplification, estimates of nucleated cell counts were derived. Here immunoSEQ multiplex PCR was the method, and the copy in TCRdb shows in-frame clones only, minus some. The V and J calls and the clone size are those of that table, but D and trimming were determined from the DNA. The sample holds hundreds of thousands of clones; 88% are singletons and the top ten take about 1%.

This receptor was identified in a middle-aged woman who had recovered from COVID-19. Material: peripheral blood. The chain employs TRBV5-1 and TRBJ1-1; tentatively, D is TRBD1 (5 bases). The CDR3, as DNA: TGCGCCAGCAGGGGGCAGGACCGCACTGAAGCTTTCTTT. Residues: CASRGQDRTEAFF. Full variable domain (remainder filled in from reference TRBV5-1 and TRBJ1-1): KAGVTQTPRYLIKTRGQQVTLSCSPISGHRSVSWYQQTPGQGLQFLFEYFSETQRNKGNFPGRFSGRQFSNSRSEMNVSTLELGDSALYLCASRGQDRTEAFFGQGTRLTVV.